Presented here are 21 T cell receptor beta chains from one specimen sequenced in a study of cytomegalovirus exposure and HLA in healthy donors. Primers: 60 Vbeta forward and 13 Jbeta reverse. Method: immunoSEQ multiplex PCR; TCRdb's copy keeps in-frame clones and lacks some. There are more than 100,000 clones in the sample; about 60% occur only once, and 10% lies in the top ten. What was sequenced was PBMCs. The receptor set was obtained from a man aged 35-49 years in good health and CMV-seropositive.

The chain recombines TRBV5-1 with TRBJ2-1, with a tentative D call TRBD2 (5 bases). The CDR3 extends over 13 amino acids. Trimming left V 1 base short and J 8 bases short, with 10 bases between. Per germline, CDR1 SGHRS and CDR2 YFSETQ. The CDR3 region is CASSLHPEDEQFF. CDR3 nucleotides: TGCGCCAGCAGCTTGCATCCGGAGGATGAGCAGTTCTTC.

This chain uses TRBV27 with TRBJ1-5; maybe TRBD1 (6 bases). Germline CDR1 reads MNHEY; CDR2 reads SMNVEV (reference sequence). CDR3 size: 15 residues. V was pared by 5 bases and J by 2 bases, with 13 bases between. CDR3: CASSQIRGGNQPQHF. The CDR3 nucleotides are TGTGCCAGCAGTCAAATCAGGGGCGGCAATCAGCCCCAGCATTTT.

The chain carries TRBV30 and TRBJ2-5; 7 bases are a match to TRBD2. Per the germline V gene, CDR1 is GTSNPN and CDR2 is SVGIG (reference sequence). CDR3 length equals 13 residues. Trimming cost V 0 bases and J 4 bases; bases outside gene matches: 2. The CDR3 DNA is TGTGCCTGGAGTGTACCTAGCGGAGAGACCCAGTACTTC. It yields the protein CAWSVPSGETQYF.

This clone was found a few times. The CDR3 is CATNLAGLTGELFF. In DNA form, the CDR3 reads TGTGCCACCAACCTAGCGGGTCTCACCGGGGAGCTGTTTTTT. V and J are TRBV15 and TRBJ2-2; TRBD2 matches 8 bases. With 7 bases clipped from V and 4 bases from J, the junction kept 5 bases outside the gene matches. The CDR3 is 14 residues long. Germline values: CDR1 LNHNV, CDR2 YYDKDF (reference sequence).

V usage is TRBV11-2 and J usage is TRBJ2-1; D uncertain. The germline V gene encodes CDR1 SGHAT and CDR2 FQNNGV. This CDR3 spans 13 amino acids. Between the trimmed V and J ends, which lost 0 bases and 6 bases, there was a span of 6 bases. The chain's CDR3 is CASSLDARNEQFF. Written as DNA, the CDR3 is TGTGCCAGCAGCTTAGATGCGCGCAATGAGCAGTTCTTC. Full variable domain (outside the CDR3, taken from reference TRBV11-2 and TRBJ2-1): EAGVAQSPRYKIIEKRQSVAFWCNPISGHATLYWYQQILGQGPKLLIQFQNNGVVDDSQLPKDRFSAERLKGVDSTLKIQPAKLEDSAVYLCASSLDARNEQFFGPGTRLTVL.

V gene TRBV5-6 combines with J gene TRBJ1-1; perhaps TRBD1 as D (6 bases). Germline-derived CDR1 and CDR2 are SGHDT and YYEEEE. The ends were cut back, 3 bases at V and 1 base at J, with 10 bases in the middle. This CDR3 comprises 14 residues. DNA for the CDR3: TGTGCCAGCAGCTCCCAGGGGAAGAACACTGAAGCTTTCTTT. It codes for CASSSQGKNTEAFF.

The rearrangement links TRBV25-1 to TRBJ2-5; D remains ambiguous. The CDR3 loop spans 12 amino acids. V shed 7 bases and J shed 2 bases, with 8 bases lying between them. Germline V lookup: CDR1 MGHDK, CDR2 SYGVNS. This chain's CDR3 is CASKHNQETQYF. The CDR3 DNA reads TGTGCCAGCAAACACAATCAAGAGACCCAGTACTTC.

The rearrangement joins TRBV4-2 to TRBJ2-2, with D perhaps TRBD2 (6 bases). Trimming left V 2 bases short and J 7 bases short, with 14 bases between. The germline V gene has CDR1 LGHNA and CDR2 YNFKEQ. The CDR3 is 15 amino acids. The DNA of the CDR3 is TGTGCCAGCAGCCAACAGGACTACACGGTCGGGGAGCTGTTTTTT. Its translation is CASSQQDYTVGELFF.

In its sample, this clone was seen a few times. The chain carries TRBV2 and TRBJ2-6, with 10 bases aligning to TRBD1. The length of the CDR3 is 17 residues. V was clipped by 5 bases and J by 1 base; unmatched bases: 5. Germline V gives CDR1 SNHLY, CDR2 FYNNEI. CDR3 in DNA: TGTGCCAGCAGTCGAGGGGGACAGGGGTCTGGGGCCAACGTCCTGACTTTC. This translates into CASSRGGQGSGANVLTF.

This clone was counted only a few times. The CDR3 DNA reads as TGTGCCAGCAGGCCCGGGTACCCCCCCGGGGAAAAACTGTTTTTT. It translates to CASRPGYPPGEKLFF. The chain has TRBV6-6 and TRBJ1-4; D uncertain. Germline V gene data show CDR1 as MNHNY and CDR2 as SVGAGI (reference sequence). V lost 6 bases and J lost 8, with 19 bases in between. The CDR3 runs to 15 residues.

Regarding this clone: Distinct nucleotide sequences in the sample also encode this CDR3. V and J are TRBV4-1 and TRBJ1-5; 9 nucleotides line up with TRBD1. V shed 4 bases, J shed 7 bases, and the junction held 5 bases outside the gene matches. CDR1 is MGHRA, CDR2 YSYEKL, per germline. This CDR3 has 14 amino acids. The CDR3 spells CASSLGTGNQPQHF. The CDR3 DNA sequence: TGCGCCAGCAGCCTCGGGACAGGGAACCAGCCCCAGCATTTT.

V usage is TRBV10-3 and J usage is TRBJ1-3, with TRBD1 matching 8 bases. V lost 5 bases, J lost 4 bases, and 16 bases stayed unmatched. This CDR3 comprises 18 residues. Germline V lookup: CDR1 ENHRY, CDR2 SYGVKD. The CDR3 sequence is CAISPRTGWVGGGNTIYF. The CDR3 DNA reads as TGTGCCATCAGTCCTAGGACAGGGTGGGTCGGTGGAGGAAACACCATATATTTT.

This clone has just a few counts. The chain has TRBV28 and TRBJ1-5; D is uncertain. CDR1 MDHEN and CDR2 SYDVKM come from the germline V gene. This CDR3 is 13 amino acids long. V dropped 6 bases and J dropped 3 bases, with 9 bases sitting between them. The DNA of the CDR3 is TGTGCCAGCAGGTCCAGGATCAATCAGCCCCAGCATTTT. It encodes CASRSRINQPQHF.

This clone appeared a few times. This chain uses TRBV5-4 with TRBJ1-2; the match to TRBD1 covers 7 bases. The CDR3 sequence is 15 residues long. Germline V gene lookup returns CDR1 SGHNT and CDR2 YYREEE (reference sequence). The V gene end was trimmed by 2 bases and the J gene end by 8 bases; junction bases not matched to a gene: 12. CDR3 bases: TGTGCCAGCAGCTTTTACGATGACAGGGTCAACGGCTACACCTTC. Its protein product is CASSFYDDRVNGYTF.

The rearrangement uses TRBV6-1 and TRBJ1-5; weak D call: TRBD1 (6 bases). Trimming removed 6 bases from V and 4 bases from J, with 10 bases in between. The CDR3 runs 13 residues. Per the germline V gene, CDR1 is MNHNS and CDR2 is SASEGT. Here the CDR3 reads CASSRQANQPQHF. The CDR3 nucleotides are TGTGCCAGCAGCCGACAGGCAAATCAGCCCCAGCATTTT.

The gene calls are TRBV9 and TRBJ1-1, with D unresolved. From germline, CDR1 is SGDLS and CDR2 YYNGEE. The CDR3 is 16 residues long. V lost 0 bases to trimming and J lost 5 bases, with 17 bases between them. The CDR3 region is CASSVGGGRGGTEAFF. The CDR3, as DNA: TGTGCCAGCAGCGTAGGTGGAGGGAGAGGAGGGACTGAAGCTTTCTTT.

The CDR3 is CASSYYTGEQNEAFF. CDR3 sequence (DNA): TGTGCCAGCAGTTATTATACAGGGGAACAGAATGAAGCTTTCTTT. The chain links TRBV7-2 to TRBJ1-1, with 7 bases lining up with TRBD1. Germline-derived CDR1 and CDR2 are SGHTA and FQGNSA. The CDR3 runs to 15 residues. The V segment lost 6 bases and the J segment 7 bases; nucleotides outside the gene matches: 14.

V usage is TRBV6-5 and J usage is TRBJ1-2; D possibly corresponds to TRBD1 (6 bases). Trimming took 6 bases from V and 4 from J, leaving 12 bases between them. Germline V gene sequence: CDR1 MNHEY, CDR2 SVGAGI. CDR3 size: 13 residues. The CDR3 protein is CASSTDSSYGYTF. The CDR3, as DNA: TGTGCCAGCAGCACGGACAGTTCCTATGGCTACACCTTC.

This chain links TRBV29-1 with TRBJ2-1, with D perhaps matching TRBD2 (7 bases). This CDR3 contains 15 residues. Trimming cost V 5 bases and J 5 bases, with 19 bases left between them. Germline assignment: CDR1 SQVTM and CDR2 ANQGSEA. The CDR3 region is CSVRIVGRGNNEQFF. Written as DNA, the CDR3 is TGCAGCGTTCGGATAGTAGGGAGGGGGAACAATGAGCAGTTCTTC.

The chain couples TRBV6-1 to TRBJ1-1, with 11 positions matching TRBD1. V was pared by 4 bases and J by 6 bases, with 13 bases of the junction left unmatched. Germline loops: CDR1 MNHNS, CDR2 SASEGT. The CDR3 extends over 17 amino acids. The CDR3 protein is CASSAHPGQGAGAEAFF. The CDR3 bases are TGTGCCAGCAGTGCACACCCAGGACAGGGGGCAGGTGCTGAAGCTTTCTTT.

Concerning this clone: Other DNA variants within this sample encode the same CDR3. The chain employs TRBV7-2 and TRBJ2-3; perhaps TRBD1 as D (5 bases). CDR3 length: 16 amino acids. V gave up 0 bases and J gave up 0 bases, with 10 bases separating them. Germline V gives CDR1 SGHTA, CDR2 FQGNSA. The CDR3 is CASSLAGRSSTDTQYF. CDR3 DNA: TGTGCCAGCAGCTTAGCGGGGCGGAGTAGCACAGATACGCAGTATTTT.